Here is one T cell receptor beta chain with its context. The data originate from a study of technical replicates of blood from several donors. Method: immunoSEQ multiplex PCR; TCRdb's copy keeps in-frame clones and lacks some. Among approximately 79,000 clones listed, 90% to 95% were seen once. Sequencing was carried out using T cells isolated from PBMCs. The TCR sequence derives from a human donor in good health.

The DNA for the CDR3 is TGTGCCAGCAGACTCCCCGGACAGGGAAACACTGAAGCTTTCTTT. Its protein product is CASRLPGQGNTEAFF. V usage is TRBV5-5 and J usage is TRBJ1-1; TRBD1 matches 8 bases. The V gene's germline CDR1 is SGHKS and CDR2 YYEKEE (reference sequence). J lost 2 bases, V lost 5 bases, and 8 bases had no gene match. There are 15 residues in the CDR3.